This T cell receptor (beta chain) was recorded in a study of CXCR3-negative and CXCR3-positive naive CD8 T cells. On the study more broadly: Per-library TRB read counts averaged about 1.5 +/- 0.3 million, adding up to some 150 million in total. Broader study findings: Naive subsets were similarly diverse, while memory CD8+ repertoires were much less diverse. Similar TRBV-TRBJ usage characterized naive CXCR3-negative and CXCR3-positive cells; memory cells differed.

cDNA libraries for TRB were generated by 5' RACE incorporating UMI labels. For each CDR3 protein, TCRdb gives one entry from its re-call of the 5' RACE reads, without DNA. This sample's table reports 100,000 to 150,000 distinct CDR3 sequences. For this clonotype: Its antigen is unidentified.

At hundreds of thousands of cells each, triplicate sorts were carried out for each CD8+ T cell subset. This TCR derives from a human donor in good health. Some clones in this sample may be carry-over from other donors' samples. The sequenced material came from naive CXCR3- CD8+ T cells from blood. The subset was: CD45RO-CCR7+CD27+CD95- naive CD8+ T cells lacking CXCR3 (TNR3-).

CDR3 loop: CASSNRLVDTQYF. The J gene is TRBJ2-3, the V gene TRBV7-9; TCRdb names TRBD2, which stays unverified in the absence of DNA. The CDR3 has 13 residues. CDR1 SEHNR and CDR2 FQNEAQ come from the germline V gene (reference sequence).